This T cell receptor (beta chain) was found in a study of cytomegalovirus exposure and HLA in healthy donors. Across the study: From about 180 million T cells, an earlier analysis saw approximately 110 million unique TCR beta sequences.

Study conclusions and caveats: Associated with cytomegalovirus, according to the listing, were some 180 TCR beta chains. Analysis performed later showed TCR beta chains linked to HLA being more clonally expanded than equally common others.

Primers included in the PCR were 60 Vbeta and 13 Jbeta primers. Profiled with immunoSEQ multiplex PCR; TCRdb holds only in-frame clones, not every one. The table has about 100,000 clones, over 60% seen once. This clone was seen once. The antigen is not known. The CDR3 consists of 16 residues. Germline CDR1 is SGHTA and CDR2 is FQGNSA. The V end lost 3 bases, the J end lost 4 bases, and 13 bases lay between the germline ends. The sample taken for sequencing was PBMCs. The rearrangement uses TRBV7-2 and TRBJ2-6; TRBD1 is a possible D gene (6 bases). The TCR comes from a female donor in good health and CMV-seropositive. The CDR3 nucleotides read TGTGCCAGCAGCTTCGCAGGGGTAAGAGGGGCCAACGTCCTGACTTTC. Amino acid sequence: CASSFAGVRGANVLTF. Using reference TRBV7-2 and TRBJ2-6 for the parts outside the CDR3, the full variable domain is GAGVSQSPSNKVTEKGKDVELRCDPISGHTALYWYRQSLGQGLEFLIYFQGNSAPDKSGLPSDRFSAERTGGSVSTLTIQRTQQEDSAVYLCASSFAGVRGANVLTFGAGSRLTVL.